This paragraph covers one TCR beta chain sequence. The antigen remains unidentified. Vbeta (60) and Jbeta (13) primers were used in the PCR. Measured with immunoSEQ multiplex PCR; TCRdb has only the in-frame clones, and not every one. The data contain about 130,000 clones, more than 75% of them seen just once; the ten biggest clones take up under 15%. This entry is derived from a study of cytomegalovirus exposure and HLA in healthy donors. This CDR3 is built from 15 residues. The V gene's germline CDR1 is GTSNPN and CDR2 SVGIG (reference sequence). Between the trimmed V and J ends, which lost 2 bases and 0 bases, there was a span of 11 bases. General study results and limits: One cluster of highly shared sequence variants probably arose as a sequencing artifact. Cytomegalovirus-associated status was assigned to some 180 TCR beta chains. Earlier analysis yielded a pattern in which most TCR beta V segments were productive about 90% or about 30% of the time. A later analysis revealed that TCR association rates differed between HLA loci, peaking at DRB1 and bottoming out at HLA-C.

The source is a woman in her sixties or seventies in good health and CMV-seropositive. The sample was PBMCs. V is TRBV30 and J is TRBJ1-5; D unclear. CDR3 loop: CAWSPGYYSNQPQHF. In DNA form, the CDR3 reads TGTGCCTGGAGTCCGGGGTATTATAGCAATCAGCCCCAGCATTTT.